These 25 T cell receptor beta chains were sequenced from one sample in a study of blood T cells in healthy people across ages. Through a sample-barcoded 5' primer and a J-beta primer mix, a second PCR was run for roughly 6 to 11 cycles. MiXCR was run by TCRdb on the 5' RACE reads, yielding one entry per CDR3 protein. This sample yields about 1.4 million distinct CDR3 sequences, of which almost 60% are seen a single time; about 6.7% belongs to the top ten. The sequenced sample consisted of blood. The origin of the receptors is a young man in good health.

The rearrangement links TRBV12-3 or TRBV12-4 to TRBJ2-5; D not resolved. The CDR3 spans 13 residues. Between the trimmed V and J ends, which lost 7 bases and 5 bases, there was a span of 14 bases. The CDR3 DNA sequence: TGTGCCAGCATGACGCGGTCACGGGAGACCCAGTACTTC. As protein: CASMTRSRETQYF.

This clonotype was detected only once. The CDR3 protein is CSAHSGRRAKNIQYF. CDR3 in DNA: TGCAGTGCTCACTCCGGGAGAAGAGCCAAAAACATTCAGTACTTC. The genes are TRBV20-1 and TRBJ2-4, with D possibly matching TRBD2 (6 bases). Germline-derived CDR1 and CDR2 are DFQATT and SNEGSKA (reference sequence). The CDR3 covers 15 residues. V was cut by 5 bases and J by 0 bases, with 14 bases left in between.

This clonotype occurred a few times. The chain employs TRBV27 and TRBJ2-1, with unresolved D. The germline gives CDR1 MNHEY, CDR2 SMNVEV (reference sequence). The CDR3 contains 15 residues. The V end was cut by 3 bases, the J end by 2 bases, with 11 bases between. The CDR3 DNA follows: TGTGCCAGCAGTTTGGTACCGGGCCCCTACAATGAGCAGTTCTTC. Protein: CASSLVPGPYNEQFF.

In the case of this clonotype: At one end the junction does not follow the germline gene, possibly because of a read error. The chain is built from TRBV6-6 and TRBJ2-7; D tentatively fits TRBD1 or TRBD2 (5 bases each). In germline, CDR1 is MNHNY, CDR2 SVGAGI (reference sequence). The length of the CDR3 is 13 residues. The CDR3: CASLPGSTYEQYF. The CDR3 bases are TGCGCCAGTCTCCCAGGGAGTACCTACGAGCAGTACTTC.

This chain uses TRBV2 with TRBJ2-2; D possibly uses TRBD1 or TRBD2 (6 bases each). V lost 6 bases and J lost 5, with 16 bases in between. Looked up from germline, CDR1 is SNHLY and CDR2 is FYNNEI. The CDR3 covers 15 residues. CDR3 protein: CASSPGALGTGELFF. The CDR3 DNA reads TGTGCCAGCAGCCCGGGGGCCTTGGGGACCGGGGAGCTGTTTTTT.

This rearrangement joins TRBV10-3 to TRBJ1-1; a weak D match, TRBD1 (5 bases). The CDR3 covers 12 residues. Germline lookup yields CDR1 ENHRY and CDR2 SYGVKD. V lost 8 bases to trimming and J lost 1 base, with 8 bases between them. CDR3 DNA: TGTGCCATCTCCAGGGAGAACACTGAAGCTTTCTTT. Its translation is CAISRENTEAFF.

This clonotype appeared a single time. The CDR3 sequence: CASSLGLRTRATNYGYTF. As DNA, the CDR3 is TGTGCCAGCAGCTTAGGCCTGAGGACACGAGCTACCAACTATGGCTACACCTTC. The genes are TRBV13 and TRBJ1-2, with TRBD1 as a possible D gene (5 bases). The V end was cut by 0 bases, the J end by 2 bases, with 19 bases between. The CDR3 consists of 18 residues. The germline CDR1 and CDR2 sequences are PRHDT and FYEKMQ (reference sequence).

The V and J genes are TRBV27 and TRBJ1-1; D unresolved. The ends were cut back, 4 bases at V and 7 bases at J, with 16 bases in the middle. Germline assignment: CDR1 MNHEY and CDR2 SMNVEV (reference sequence). The CDR3 covers 14 residues. The CDR3 DNA reads TGTGCCAGCAGTTCTAGGACGGGGAATGTTGAAGCTTTCTTT. Amino acids: CASSSRTGNVEAFF.

This clonotype occurred a few times. The chain uses TRBV7-6 and TRBJ2-1; 9 bases match TRBD2. The CDR3 runs 15 residues. After removal of 4 bases from V and 6 bases from J, the junction contained 7 bases not matched to a gene. Germline loops: CDR1 SGHVS, CDR2 FNYEAQ. CDR3 nucleotides: TGTGCCAGCAGCTCGTCGGCGGGAGGGTTCAATGAGCAGTTCTTC. This gives the protein CASSSSAGGFNEQFF.

This clonotype has only a few counts. This chain joins TRBV29-1 and TRBJ1-2, with D unresolved. The V end lost 6 bases, the J end lost 6 bases, and 23 bases lay between the germline ends. CDR3 length equals 15 residues. In germline, CDR1 is SQVTM, CDR2 ANQGSEA. The CDR3 spells CSVNGGSGLVDGYTF. The CDR3 region has the DNA TGCAGCGTAAACGGAGGGAGTGGTTTAGTGGATGGCTACACCTTC.

The chain couples TRBV20-1 to TRBJ2-3, with unresolved D. The CDR3 spans 13 residues. Germline CDR1 is DFQATT and CDR2 is SNEGSKA (reference sequence). V lost 6 bases, J lost 1 base, and 11 bases lay in between. The CDR3 spells CSAHSARTDTQYF. The CDR3 coding sequence is TGCAGTGCACATTCAGCACGCACAGATACGCAGTATTTT.

This clonotype was counted between two and nine times. The V and J genes are TRBV6-6 and TRBJ2-3; a weak D match, TRBD1 (5 bases). The CDR3 runs to 15 residues. CDR1 is MNHNY, CDR2 SVGAGI, per germline (reference sequence). V lost 5 bases and J lost 2, with 14 bases in between. The CDR3 region has the DNA TGTGCCAGCAGTGTCATGGGGCAGCCCACAGATACGCAGTATTTT. Translated, it gives CASSVMGQPTDTQYF.

This clonotype has a handful of counts. The CDR3, as DNA: TGTGCCAGCAGGTTTAACCGGCACAATGAGCAGTTCTTC. Translating it yields CASRFNRHNEQFF. V and J are TRBV12-3 or TRBV12-4 and TRBJ2-1; no definite D call. With 6 bases removed from V and 5 bases from J, the gap between germline ends came to 11 bases. The CDR3 is 13 amino acids.

The chain carries TRBV10-2 and TRBJ2-3, with TRBD2 matching 7 bases. The germline V gene has CDR1 WSHSY and CDR2 SAAADI. V shed 7 bases and J 2 bases; nucleotides not matched to a gene: 6. The CDR3 is made up of 14 amino acids. CDR3 in amino acids: CASIRAGYTDTQYF. The CDR3 nucleotides read TGCGCCAGCATACGAGCGGGATACACAGATACGCAGTATTTT.

V gene TRBV9 combines with J gene TRBJ2-3; the D gene is possibly TRBD1 (5 bases). Between the trimmed V and J ends, which lost 4 bases and 0 bases, there was a span of 12 bases. Germline lookup yields CDR1 SGDLS and CDR2 YYNGEE. CDR3 size: 15 residues. The CDR3 DNA reads as TGTGCCAGCAGCCATCAAGGGGTTAGCACAGATACGCAGTATTTT. It yields the protein CASSHQGVSTDTQYF.

This sequence joins TRBV4-1 and TRBJ2-1, with TRBD2 identical over 7 bases. The CDR3 spans 24 residues. V trimming: 1 base; J trimming: 0 bases; junction bases outside the gene matches: 27. Germline V gene sequence: CDR1 MGHRA, CDR2 YSYEKL. For the CDR3, the DNA is TGCGCCAGCAGCCAAGGTCCTGGGTGGAGGCTAGCGGAGGGCGGGGGTAACTCCTACAATGAGCAGTTCTTC. Residues: CASSQGPGWRLAEGGGNSYNEQFF.

J is TRBJ2-1 and V is TRBV6-5; 9 nucleotides align to TRBD1. V lost 4 bases, J lost 8 bases, and 3 bases stayed unmatched. The CDR3 runs to 13 residues. Germline V gene lookup returns CDR1 MNHEY and CDR2 SVGAGI. CDR3: CASSLGQGYEQFF. CDR3 in DNA: TGTGCCAGCAGTTTGGGACAGGGATATGAGCAGTTCTTC.

This clonotype has more than one count but fewer than ten. J is TRBJ2-1 and V is TRBV6-2 or TRBV6-3; D might be TRBD1 or TRBD2, each matching 5 bases. This CDR3 is built from 14 residues. Germline V gene data show CDR1 as MNHEY and CDR2 as SVGEGT. The V end was cut by 2 bases, the J end by 0 bases, with 5 bases between. The CDR3 loop is CASSYGGSYNEQFF. For the CDR3, the DNA is TGTGCCAGCAGTTACGGGGGCTCCTACAATGAGCAGTTCTTC.

This clonotype has more than one count but fewer than ten. J is TRBJ1-1 and V is TRBV27; no clear D gene. Germline V gene sequence: CDR1 MNHEY, CDR2 SMNVEV (reference sequence). V lost 6 bases and J lost 2, with 10 bases in between. The CDR3 contains 13 residues. CDR3 protein: CASRLTPNTEAFF. The CDR3 DNA reads as TGTGCCAGCAGGCTAACACCCAACACTGAAGCTTTCTTT.

V is TRBV20-1 and J is TRBJ1-1; D is perhaps TRBD1 (6 bases). Germline lookup yields CDR1 DFQATT and CDR2 SNEGSKA (reference sequence). Trimming shortened V by 6 bases and J by 6 bases, and 14 bases separated the two germline ends. The CDR3 length is 12 residues. CDR3 in amino acids: CSAQGGAAEAFF. DNA for the CDR3: TGCAGTGCACAAGGGGGGGCCGCTGAAGCTTTCTTT.

The chain combines TRBV28 with TRBJ1-2; 7 bases line up with TRBD1. The J segment lost 7 bases and the V segment lost 4 bases, leaving 6 bases of the junction unmatched. This CDR3 region has 13 residues. Germline assignment: CDR1 MDHEN and CDR2 SYDVKM. The DNA of the CDR3 is TGTGCCAGCAGTTCGGGACAGCGTTTTGGCTACACCTTC. Translating gives CASSSGQRFGYTF.

This clonotype was seen more than once but under ten times. This sequence joins TRBV3-1 and TRBJ1-2; D is unresolved. The CDR3 runs 16 residues. Germline loops: CDR1 LGHDT, CDR2 YNNKEL (reference sequence). V lost 2 bases and J lost 4, with 17 bases in between. The CDR3 bases are TGTGCCAGCAGCCAAATTCTACGAGGCCGATTCTATGGCTACACCTTC. It translates to CASSQILRGRFYGYTF.

V and J are TRBV7-2 and TRBJ1-1, with a possible D match to TRBD1 (6 bases). Between the trimmed V and J ends, which lost 8 bases and 9 bases, there was a span of 19 bases. The CDR3 covers 13 residues. Germline V lookup: CDR1 SGHTA, CDR2 FQGNSA. DNA for the CDR3: TGTGCCAGCGGAACAGGGACTCAGGGTAAAGCTTTCTTT. It specifies CASGTGTQGKAFF.

The chain employs TRBV20-1 and TRBJ1-2, with a weak D call TRBD1 (6 bases). Trimming shortened V by 6 bases and J by 0 bases, and 26 bases separated the two germline ends. The CDR3 contains 18 residues. Germline CDR1 reads DFQATT; CDR2 reads SNEGSKA (reference sequence). The CDR3 loop reads CSAPPPGTPPYPNYGYTF. The CDR3 DNA reads as TGCAGTGCCCCCCCGCCGGGGACACCCCCATACCCTAACTATGGCTACACCTTC.

The rearrangement uses TRBV20-1 and TRBJ2-1; no clear D. Germline values: CDR1 DFQATT, CDR2 SNEGSKA (reference sequence). The CDR3 is 12 residues long. Trimming pared 0 bases from V and 10 bases from J, leaving 10 bases between. CDR3 coding DNA: TGCAGTGCTAGAGATCAGTGGGTGGAGCAGTTCTTC. Translated: CSARDQWVEQFF.